The present T cell receptor (beta chain) was sequenced within a study of blood T cell repertoires in COVID-19. Study-level background: The United States, Italy and Spain provided the acute and convalescent COVID-19 samples. The cDNA or gDNA used as material had been derived from T cells, B-cell-depleted T cells, or PBMCs.

This clone appeared a single time. In the original analysis: How many nucleated cells were present was estimated from reference gene primer amplification. Some clones are missing from TCRdb's copy, which holds only in-frame ones; the method was immunoSEQ multiplex PCR. That table gives V, J and clone size, and the DNA gave D and trimming. The table lists some 280,000 clones, around 86% of them singletons. The CDR3 length is 15 residues. The chain carries TRBV12-2 and TRBJ2-5; TRBD2 was called by the table and not checked on the DNA. TRBV12-2 is an annotated pseudogene. Sequenced sample: peripheral blood. This TCR was recovered from a woman between 25 and 40 years old with active or convalescent COVID-19. CDR3 region: CASRLAFGGRETQYF. The CDR3 DNA follows: TGTGCAAGTCGCTTAGCGTTCGGGGGTCGAGAGACCCAGTACTTC.